The rows below give T cell receptor beta chains drawn from one sample of a study of early T cells in non-severe SARS-CoV-2 infection. TCRdb used MiXCR to reprocess the 5' RACE reads, holding one entry per CDR3 protein. Among more than 60,000 distinct CDR3 sequences listed, 9.5% were seen once. The sequencing input was whole blood. These receptors were obtained from an adult who was a healthcare worker with PCR-confirmed SARS-CoV-2 infection or an uninfected control (not recorded which). CDR3s include the opening cysteine and the closing phenylalanine or tryptophan. The D gene is left open where the match is weak. Clone size is shown for a subset of rows, as once, few, many or a class of expanded clone.

length: 14; J: TRBJ2-7; V: TRBV14; D: TRBD2; size: many; CDR3: CASSQLSGSYEQYF; DNA: TGTGCCAGCAGCCAACTTAGCGGGAGCTACGAGCAGTACTTC
length: 16; J: TRBJ2-7; V: TRBV18; D: TRBD1; size: many; CDR3: CASSLGQGAQSYEQYF; DNA: TGTGCCAGCTCACTGGGACAGGGGGCCCAATCCTACGAGCAGTACTTC
length: 14; J: TRBJ2-3; V: TRBV24-1; D: NA; size: many; CDR3: CATSRGISTDTQYF; DNA: TGTGCCACCAGCAGGGGAATCTCCACAGATACGCAGTATTTT
length: 12; J: TRBJ2-2; V: TRBV19; D: NA; size: NA; CDR3: CASSMMAGELFF; DNA: TGTGCCAGTAGTATGATGGCCGGGGAGCTGTTTTTT
length: 15; J: TRBJ2-3; V: TRBV18; D: TRBD2; size: once; CDR3: CASSPPVGGLDTQYF; DNA: TGTGCCAGCTCACCACCGGTCGGGGGGTTAGATACGCAGTATTTT
length: 15; J: TRBJ2-5; V: TRBV11-2; D: TRBD2; size: medium-sized; CDR3: CASSQGTSGEETQYF; DNA: TGTGCCAGCAGCCAGGGGACTAGCGGTGAAGAGACCCAGTACTTC
length: 14; J: TRBJ2-7; V: TRBV3-1; D: TRBD1; size: many; CDR3: CASRRDRVSYEQYF; DNA: TGTGCCAGCAGGCGGGACAGGGTCTCCTACGAGCAGTACTTC
length: 13; J: TRBJ1-2; V: TRBV27; D: NA; size: few; CDR3: CASSLRGDYGYTF; DNA: TGTGCCAGCAGTTTAAGAGGGGACTATGGCTACACCTTC
length: 14; J: TRBJ2-1; V: TRBV14; D: NA; size: many; CDR3: CASTADSSYNEQFF; DNA: TGTGCCAGCACTGCTGATAGCTCCTACAATGAGCAGTTCTTC
length: 14; J: TRBJ1-1; V: TRBV5-1; D: TRBD1; size: many; CDR3: CASSLGGQGSEAFF; DNA: TGCGCCAGCAGCTTGGGGGGACAGGGATCTGAAGCTTTCTTT
length: 15; J: TRBJ1-2; V: TRBV20-1; D: TRBD1; size: many; CDR3: CSAPMGQRSNYGYTF; DNA: TGCAGTGCCCCGATGGGACAGAGGAGTAACTATGGCTACACCTTC
length: 14; J: TRBJ2-3; V: TRBV21-1; D: NA; size: many; CDR3: CASSKVGGTDTQYF; DNA: TGTGCCAGCAGCAAAGTAGGCGGGACAGATACGCAGTATTTT
length: 12; J: TRBJ1-5; V: TRBV29-1; D: NA; size: few; CDR3: CSVSDSNQPQHF; DNA: TGCAGCGTGAGTGATAGCAATCAGCCCCAGCATTTT
length: 15; J: TRBJ2-3; V: TRBV6-5; D: NA; size: few; CDR3: CASSYSSRGRDTQYF; DNA: TGTGCCAGCAGTTACTCGAGCAGGGGTCGAGATACGCAGTATTTT
length: 12; J: TRBJ1-2; V: TRBV9; D: NA; size: NA; CDR3: CASSDSYYGYTF; DNA: TGTGCCAGCAGCGACAGTTACTATGGCTACACCTTC
length: 15; J: TRBJ2-2; V: TRBV12-5; D: TRBD2; size: few; CDR3: CASLGGVYNTGELFF; DNA: TGTGCTAGCCTTGGGGGGGTCTATAACACCGGGGAGCTGTTTTTT
length: 13; J: TRBJ2-7; V: TRBV6-1; D: TRBD2; size: NA; CDR3: CASSASGHNEQYF; DNA: TGTGCCAGCAGTGCTAGCGGGCACAACGAGCAGTACTTC
length: 13; J: TRBJ2-5; V: TRBV19; D: NA; size: many; CDR3: CASSLTDLETQYF; DNA: TGTGCCAGTAGTCTTACAGATTTGGAGACCCAGTACTTC
length: 16; J: TRBJ2-7; V: TRBV29-1; D: TRBD1; size: NA; CDR3: CSVVLGQDLQPYEQYF; DNA: TGCAGCGTTGTCTTGGGACAGGACTTACAGCCCTACGAGCAGTACTTC
length: 13; J: TRBJ1-1; V: TRBV5-6; D: NA; size: NA; CDR3: CASSNPGHTEAFF; DNA: TGTGCCAGCAGCAATCCAGGGCACACTGAAGCTTTCTTT
length: 11; J: TRBJ2-7; V: TRBV27; D: NA; size: many; CDR3: CASSTGFEQYF; DNA: TGTGCCAGCAGTACAGGGTTCGAGCAGTACTTC
length: 16; J: TRBJ2-1; V: TRBV10-3; D: NA; size: many; CDR3: CAISESAGPILNEQFF; DNA: TGTGCCATCAGTGAGTCGGCGGGTCCGATCCTCAATGAGCAGTTCTTC
length: 15; J: TRBJ2-3; V: TRBV11-2; D: NA; size: many; CDR3: CASRFAERSTDTQYF; DNA: TGTGCCAGCAGATTCGCGGAGAGAAGCACAGATACGCAGTATTTT
length: 14; J: TRBJ2-2; V: TRBV20-1; D: NA; size: NA; CDR3: CSARTGGNTGELFF; DNA: TGCAGTGCTAGAACCGGAGGGAACACCGGGGAGCTGTTTTTT
length: 14; J: TRBJ2-1; V: TRBV13; D: NA; size: many; CDR3: CASSLFNLRVEQFF; DNA: TGTGCCAGCAGCTTATTTAACCTCCGCGTTGAGCAGTTCTTC
length: 14; J: TRBJ2-2; V: TRBV19; D: NA; size: NA; CDR3: CASSAPGYTGELFF; DNA: TGTGCCAGTAGTGCACCAGGTTACACCGGGGAGCTGTTTTTT
length: 13; J: TRBJ1-1; V: TRBV29-1; D: NA; size: NA; CDR3: CSADGRGNTEAFF; DNA: TGCAGCGCAGACGGACGGGGGAACACTGAAGCTTTCTTT
length: 15; J: TRBJ1-1; V: TRBV2; D: NA; size: few; CDR3: CASSGWAGMNTEAFF; DNA: TGTGCCAGCAGTGGGTGGGCAGGGATGAACACTGAAGCTTTCTTT
length: 15; J: TRBJ2-3; V: TRBV5-1; D: NA; size: many; CDR3: CASSLGGTVADTQYF; DNA: TGCGCCAGCAGCTTGGGAGGCACTGTGGCAGATACGCAGTATTTT
length: 13; J: TRBJ1-1; V: TRBV4-3; D: NA; size: NA; CDR3: CASSQGGTTEAFF; DNA: TGCGCCAGCAGCCAGGGGGGGACCACTGAAGCTTTCTTT
length: 16; J: TRBJ2-1; V: TRBV24-1; D: TRBD1; size: few; CDR3: CATSDPNRGPQNEQFF; DNA: TGTGCCACCAGTGACCCGAACAGGGGTCCCCAAAATGAGCAGTTCTTC
length: 15; J: TRBJ1-6; V: TRBV12-5; D: NA; size: many; CDR3: CASGLGEGQNSPLHF; DNA: TGTGCTAGTGGTTTGGGGGAGGGCCAGAATTCACCCCTCCACTTT
length: 15; J: TRBJ2-3; V: TRBV7-7; D: TRBD2; size: many; CDR3: CASSRSGGTTDTQYF; DNA: TGTGCCAGCAGCCGCAGCGGGGGGACCACAGATACGCAGTATTTT
length: 16; J: TRBJ2-6; V: TRBV4-2; D: TRBD1; size: many; CDR3: CASSHGQGTGANVLTF; DNA: TGTGCCAGCAGCCATGGACAGGGAACTGGGGCCAACGTCCTGACTTTC
length: 14; J: TRBJ1-1; V: TRBV7-2; D: TRBD1; size: few; CDR3: CASSFGQVNTEAFF; DNA: TGTGCCAGCAGCTTTGGACAGGTGAACACTGAAGCTTTCTTT
length: 12; J: TRBJ1-2; V: TRBV5-8; D: NA; size: many; CDR3: CASSFGQPTGTF; DNA: TGTGCCAGCAGCTTCGGACAGCCGACCGGCACCTTC
length: 12; J: TRBJ2-1; V: TRBV6-2/TRBV6-3; D: NA; size: many; CDR3: CASSSIRDEQFF; DNA: TGTGCCAGCAGTTCTATTAGGGATGAGCAGTTCTTC
length: 15; J: TRBJ1-1; V: TRBV20-1; D: NA; size: few; CDR3: CSAETNGQALTEAFF; DNA: TGCAGTGCCGAAACCAACGGGCAGGCCCTCACTGAAGCTTTCTTT
length: 14; J: TRBJ1-1; V: TRBV4-1; D: NA; size: NA; CDR3: CASSQAKGGPEAFF; DNA: TGCGCCAGCAGCCAAGCAAAAGGAGGGCCGGAAGCTTTCTTT
length: 13; J: TRBJ2-7; V: TRBV6-1; D: NA; size: few; CDR3: CASSITNSYEQYF; DNA: TGTGCCAGCAGTATAACTAACTCCTACGAGCAGTACTTC
length: 15; J: TRBJ1-1; V: TRBV18; D: NA; size: many; CDR3: CASSPNAPPNAEAFF; DNA: TGTGCCAGCTCACCAAACGCCCCCCCCAACGCTGAAGCTTTCTTT
length: 13; J: TRBJ2-2; V: TRBV5-6; D: NA; size: many; CDR3: CASTGKGTGELFF; DNA: TGTGCCAGCACGGGCAAGGGCACCGGGGAGCTGTTTTTT